The 3 T cell receptor beta chains below were found in one sample sequenced in a study of blood T cell repertoires in COVID-19 (TCRdb year 2020). The receptor library was made with the immunoSEQ multiplex PCR assay. This immuneACCESS table, as held by TCRdb, lists in-frame sequences with V and J called but not all clones. Of the missing ones, under half trace to an unresolved V gene in checked studies; the others have no known cause. The sample table shows some 120,000 clones, and more than 70% are seen once. 6.5% to 9.5% of the sample rests with the top ten. Specimen: peripheral blood. Receptor source: a human donor in a cohort sampled during active COVID-19.

This sequence joins TRBV4-1 and TRBJ2-7; TRBD2 aligns across 7 bases. Unmatched junction bases numbered 5, after V lost 1 base and J lost 5 bases. The CDR3 loop spans 14 amino acids. In germline, CDR1 is MGHRA, CDR2 YSYEKL. In nucleotides, the CDR3 is TGCGCCAGCAGCCAAGTCGGGGGGAACAACGAGCAGTACTTC. Translating it yields CASSQVGGNNEQYF.

The chain links TRBV10-3 to TRBJ2-7; 10 bases align to TRBD2. The CDR3 sequence is 16 residues long. V was clipped by 8 bases and J by 2 bases; unmatched bases: 12. Germline V CDR1 and CDR2: ENHRY, SYGVKD. CDR3 loop: CAISPASGRVPYEQYF. In DNA form, the CDR3 reads TGTGCCATCTCTCCCGCAAGCGGGAGGGTACCCTACGAGCAGTACTTC.

The chain couples TRBV5-1 to TRBJ1-6; D ambiguous. Germline CDR1 SGHRS, CDR2 YFSETQ. V lost 7 bases to trimming and J lost 3 bases, with 14 bases between them. The length of the CDR3 is 15 residues. The CDR3 loop is CASSRSEGYNSPLHF. The CDR3 coding sequence is TGCGCCAGCTCCCGGTCGGAGGGCTATAATTCACCCCTCCACTTT. Complete variable domain (other parts from reference TRBV5-1 and TRBJ1-6): KAGVTQTPRYLIKTRGQQVTLSCSPISGHRSVSWYQQTPGQGLQFLFEYFSETQRNKGNFPGRFSGRQFSNSRSEMNVSTLELGDSALYLCASSRSEGYNSPLHFGNGTRLTVT.